This record covers a single T cell receptor beta chain. Antigen: not known. This sample stems from a study of siplizumab effects on memory and regulatory T cells. From germline, CDR1 is LNHDA and CDR2 SQIVND (reference sequence). There are 15 residues in the CDR3. Trimming at V came to 3 bases and at J to 8 bases, leaving 8 bases not matched to a gene. Study-wide results and caveats: Only a minority of proliferating CD4+ or CD8+ clones had an assignable naive or memory phenotype, with roughly 75-96% lacking one. Siplizumab brought about a significant reduction in alloreactive sequences traceable to unstimulated CD4+ memory cells. Proliferating Tregs in siplizumab cultures were never verified as suppressive. Naive T cells appeared more varied than memory cells and looked like key alloresponse contributors.

Sequenced by immunoSEQ multiplex PCR; TCRdb stores in-frame clones only, minus some. This sample has fewer than 120,000 clones; roughly 92% occur once, and the top ten carry 1% to 1.5%. The chain couples TRBV19 to TRBJ1-3; 9 bases line up with TRBD1. The clonotype was recovered from a human donor in good health. The sequenced sample was CD4+ T cells sorted from blood. The CDR3 spells CASSIGTGRGDTIYF. The CDR3 DNA reads TGTGCCAGTAGTATTGGGACAGGGAGAGGGGACACCATATATTTT. The entire variable domain, with the rest obtained from reference TRBV19 and TRBJ1-3, is as follows: DGGITQSPKYLFRKEGQNVTLSCEQNLNHDAMYWYRQDPGQGLRLIYYSQIVNDFQKGDIAEGYSVSREKKESFPLTVTSAQKNPTAFYLCASSIGTGRGDTIYFGEGSWLTVV.